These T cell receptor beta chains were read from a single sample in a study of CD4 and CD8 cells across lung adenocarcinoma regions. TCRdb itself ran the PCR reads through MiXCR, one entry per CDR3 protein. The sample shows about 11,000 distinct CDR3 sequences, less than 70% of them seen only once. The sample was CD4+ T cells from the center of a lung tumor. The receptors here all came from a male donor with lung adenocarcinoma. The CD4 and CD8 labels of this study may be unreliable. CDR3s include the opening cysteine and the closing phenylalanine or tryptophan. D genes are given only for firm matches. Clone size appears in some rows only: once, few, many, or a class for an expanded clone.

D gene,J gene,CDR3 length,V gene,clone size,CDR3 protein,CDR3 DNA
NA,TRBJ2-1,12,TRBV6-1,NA,CASSLDIYEQFF,TGTGCCAGCAGCCTAGACATTTACGAGCAGTTCTTC
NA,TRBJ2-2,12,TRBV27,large,CASSMGTGELFF,TGTGCCAGCAGTATGGGGACCGGGGAGCTGTTTTTT
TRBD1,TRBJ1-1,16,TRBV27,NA,CASNIGRGRSNTEAFF,TGTGCCAGCAACATCGGGAGGGGGCGATCGAACACTGAAGCTTTCTTT
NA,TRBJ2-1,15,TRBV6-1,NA,CASSEDRARYNEQFF,TGTGCCAGCAGTGAAGACAGGGCGCGATACAATGAGCAGTTCTTC
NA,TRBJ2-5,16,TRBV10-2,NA,CASGDSGGRAQDTQYF,TGCGCCAGCGGGGACTCCGGGGGCCGGGCCCAAGATACGCAGTACTTC
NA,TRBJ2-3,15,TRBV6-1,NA,CARGEGGGGQDTQYF,TGTGCCAGGGGTGAGGGGGGCGGGGGCCAAGATACCCAGTATTTT
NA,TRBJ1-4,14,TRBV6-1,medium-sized,CASTPVGGGEKLFF,TGTGCCAGCACCCCCGTGGGGGGGGGGGAAAAACTGTTTTTT
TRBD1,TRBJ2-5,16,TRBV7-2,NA,CASSRTGVPQQETQYF,TGTGCCAGCAGCCGGACAGGGGTCCCCCAACAAGAGACCCAGTACTTC
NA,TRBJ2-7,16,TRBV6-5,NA,CASSYSSPRGAYEQYF,TGTGCCAGCAGTTACTCCTCCCCCAGGGGCGCCTACGAGCAGTACTTC
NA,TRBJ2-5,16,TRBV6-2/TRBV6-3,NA,CASGGSGGGDQETQYF,TGTGCCAGCGGGGGCTCGGGGGGCGGGGACCAAGAGACCCAGTACTTC
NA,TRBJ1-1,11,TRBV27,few,CASRGQRGAFF,TGTGCCAGCAGAGGACAGAGGGGGGCTTTCTTT
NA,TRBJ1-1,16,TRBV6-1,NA,CASSTLWGAEGTEAFF,TGTGCCAGCAGCACTTTGTGGGGGGCGGAGGGCACTGAAGCTTTCTTT
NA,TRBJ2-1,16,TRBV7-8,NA,CASSLREMVSYNEQFF,TGTGCCAGCAGCTTAAGGGAAATGGTTTCCTACAATGAGCAGTTCTTC
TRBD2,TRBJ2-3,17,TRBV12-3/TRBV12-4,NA,CASDGVAGGLSTDMQYF,TGTGCCAGCGACGGCGTGGCGGGGGGGTTAAGCACAGACATGCAGTATTTC
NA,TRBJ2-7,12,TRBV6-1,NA,CASTLDLYEQYF,TGTGCCAGCACTCTAGACCTCTACGAGCAGTACTTC
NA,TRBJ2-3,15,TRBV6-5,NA,CASSYDVWSTDTQYF,TGTGCCAGCAGTTACGATGTCTGGAGCACAGATACGCAGTATTTT
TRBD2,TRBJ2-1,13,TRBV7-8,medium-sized,CATGTSLYNEQFF,TGTGCCACCGGGACTAGCCTCTACAATGAGCAGTTCTTC
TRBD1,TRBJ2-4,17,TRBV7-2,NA,CASSYTGTGHTKNIQYF,TGTGCCAGCAGCTACACCGGGACAGGGCATACCAAAAACATTCAGTACTTC
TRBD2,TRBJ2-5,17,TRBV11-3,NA,CASSPQSGLVISETQYF,TGTGCCAGCAGCCCCCAGTCGGGACTAGTAATATCAGAGACCCAGTACTTC
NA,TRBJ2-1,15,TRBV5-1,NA,CASSLGTGVYNEQFF,TGCGCCAGCAGCTTGGGTACGGGAGTGTACAATGAGCAGTTCTTC
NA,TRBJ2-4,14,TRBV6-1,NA,CASSRLCTTNTQYF,TGTGCCAGCAGTAGGCTGTGCACCACAAACACGCAGTACTTC
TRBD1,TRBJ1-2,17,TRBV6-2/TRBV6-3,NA,CASSYPSDRASNYGYTF,TGTGCCAGCAGTTACCCCTCCGACAGGGCCTCTAACTATGGCTACACCTTC
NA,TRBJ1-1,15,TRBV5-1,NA,CASSLQGPGFTEAFF,TGCGCCAGCAGCTTGCAGGGGCCGGGGTTCACTGAAGCTTTCTTT
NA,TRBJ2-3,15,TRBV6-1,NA,CARGQGGGDPETQYF,TGTGCCAGGGGGCAGGGGGGCGGGGACCCAGAGACGCAGTATTTT
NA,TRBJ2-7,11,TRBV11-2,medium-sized,CASSQTSEQYF,TGTGCCAGCAGCCAAACTAGCGAGCAGTACTTC
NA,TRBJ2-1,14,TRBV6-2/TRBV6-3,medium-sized,CASTEGTSTNEQFF,TGTGCCAGCACCGAAGGGACATCGACCAATGAGCAGTTCTTC
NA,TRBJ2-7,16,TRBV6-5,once,CASSYTGATVQNEQYF,TGTGCCAGCAGTTACACGGGGGCAACAGTACAAAACGAGCAGTACTTC
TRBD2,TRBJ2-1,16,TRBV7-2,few,CASSLRGGSTYNEQFF,TGTGCCAGCAGCTTAAGGGGCGGGAGCACCTACAATGAGCAGTTCTTC
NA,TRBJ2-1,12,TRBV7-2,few,CASTSGFDEQFF,TGTGCCAGCACCTCCGGCTTCGATGAGCAGTTCTTC
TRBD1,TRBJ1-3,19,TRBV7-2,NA,CASSFVVLDRDVSGNTIYF,TGTGCCAGCAGCTTTGTCGTCCTGGACAGGGATGTCTCTGGAAACACCATATATTTT
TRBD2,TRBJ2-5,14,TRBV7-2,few,CAGSGGGGNNTQYF,TGTGCGGGCAGCGGGGGCGGGGGCAACAACACCCAGTACTTC
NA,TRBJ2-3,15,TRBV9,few,CASSVGEGGADTQYF,TGTGCCAGCAGCGTAGGGGAAGGGGGGGCTGATACGCAGTATTTT
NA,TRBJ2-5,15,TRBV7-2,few,CASSHAAAVQETQYF,TGTGCCAGCAGCCATGCCGCGGCAGTCCAAGAGACCCAGTACTTC
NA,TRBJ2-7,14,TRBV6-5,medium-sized,CASSRDPSGYEQYF,TGTGCCAGCAGTCGGGACCCCTCGGGCTACGAGCAGTACTTC
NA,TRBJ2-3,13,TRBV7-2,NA,CASSLAPQDTQYF,TGTGCCAGCAGCTTAGCTCCACAGGATACGCAGTATTTT
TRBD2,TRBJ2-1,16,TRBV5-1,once,CASGTSGSISYNEQFF,TGCGCCAGCGGGACTAGCGGGAGTATTTCCTACAATGAGCAGTTCTTC
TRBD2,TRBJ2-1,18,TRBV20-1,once,CSAEKGLAGDLFRNEQFF,TGCAGCGCGGAGAAGGGACTAGCGGGGGATCTTTTTAGGAATGAGCAGTTCTTC
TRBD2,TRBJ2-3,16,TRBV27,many,CASSPYRTSGDNTQYF,TGTGCCAGCAGTCCTTACAGGACTAGCGGGGATAATACGCAGTATTTT
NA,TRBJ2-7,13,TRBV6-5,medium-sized,CASGNSDTYEQYF,TGTGCCAGCGGAAATTCGGACACCTACGAGCAGTACTTC
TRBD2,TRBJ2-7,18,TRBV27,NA,CASRDLKASGRAGYEQYF,TGTGCCAGCAGGGATTTAAAGGCTAGCGGGAGGGCCGGGTACGAGCAGTACTTC
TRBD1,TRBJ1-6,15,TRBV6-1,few,CASSEAVQGVSPLHF,TGTGCCAGCAGTGAAGCGGTCCAGGGGGTGTCACCCCTCCACTTT
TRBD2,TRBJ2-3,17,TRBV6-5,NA,CASSYSREGLSSDKQYF,TGTGCCAGCAGTTACTCGAGGGAGGGGCTGAGCAGCGATAAGCAGTATTTT
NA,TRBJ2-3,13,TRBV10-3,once,CATGRDPKDMQYF,TGTGCCACGGGGCGGGACCCGAAAGATATGCAGTATTTT
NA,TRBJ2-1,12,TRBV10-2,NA,CASSDNYNEQFF,TGCGCCAGCAGTGATAACTACAATGAGCAGTTCTTC
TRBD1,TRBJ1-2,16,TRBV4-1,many,CASSQRGGTVNYGYTF,TGCGCCAGCAGCCAAAGGGGTGGGACAGTTAACTATGGCTACACCTTC